These 20 T cell receptor beta chains share one sample of origin, sequenced in a study of OX40 agonist ivuxolimab in advanced cancers. The assay was immunoSEQ multiplex PCR, and TCRdb's table has in-frame clones only and misses some. The table lists approximately 31,000 clones, about 89% of them singletons. The source was CD4+ or CD8+ T cells sorted from blood, collected in a trial of the OX40 agonist ivuxolimab. The receptors were sampled from an adult with an advanced solid tumor such as melanoma, head and neck, liver or kidney cancer.

In DNA, the CDR3 is TGTGCCAGCAGTAAACCTAGCGGGAATGAGCAGTTCTTC. This gives the protein CASSKPSGNEQFF. This chain uses TRBV6-6 with TRBJ2-1; TRBD2 matches 8 bases. CDR3 length equals 13 residues. Trimming cost V 5 bases and J 7 bases; bases outside gene matches: 4. The germline gives CDR1 MNHNY, CDR2 SVGAGI (reference sequence).

The chain links TRBV19 to TRBJ2-6, with D unclear. Trimming took off 3 bases at V and 1 base at J, with 4 bases between the two ends. Germline V CDR1 and CDR2: LNHDA, SQIVND (reference sequence). The CDR3 is 14 amino acids. The CDR3 is CASSMVSGANVLTF. CDR3 bases: TGTGCCAGTAGTATGGTTTCTGGGGCCAACGTCCTGACTTTC.

This rearrangement joins TRBV5-1 to TRBJ1-3; D is undetermined. Germline V gene sequence: CDR1 SGHRS, CDR2 YFSETQ. The V end was cut by 0 bases, the J end by 0 bases, with 7 bases between. This CDR3 has 15 amino acids. This CDR3 reads CASSLVGGSGNTIYF. Here the CDR3 DNA reads TGCGCCAGCAGCTTGGTGGGCGGCTCTGGAAACACCATATATTTT.

V is TRBV6-5 and J is TRBJ2-1; D is uncertain. The CDR3 consists of 16 residues. Trimming cost V 0 bases and J 3 bases, with 12 bases left between them. The V gene's germline CDR1 is MNHEY and CDR2 SVGAGI. The CDR3 protein is CASSYSGPRSYNEQFF. The CDR3 DNA reads TGTGCCAGCAGTTACTCTGGTCCCCGGAGCTACAATGAGCAGTTCTTC.

The chain couples TRBV28 to TRBJ2-6; TRBD2 matches 7 bases. The CDR3 has 21 residues. CDR1 is MDHEN and CDR2 is SYDVKM in the germline V gene. Germline trimming cut 6 bases from V and 1 base from J; bases unmatched to any gene: 21. CDR3 in amino acids: CASSLPRGDRGKRSGANVLTF. The CDR3 DNA reads TGTGCCAGCAGCTTACCCCGGGGGGATCGGGGGAAGAGGTCTGGGGCCAACGTCCTGACTTTC.

J is TRBJ2-5 and V is TRBV5-4, with 8 bases fitting TRBD2. The CDR3 is 15 amino acids. Trimming cost V 1 base and J 1 base; bases outside gene matches: 3. Germline loops: CDR1 SGHNT, CDR2 YYREEE (reference sequence). CDR3 residues: CASSLPGTSQETQYF. The DNA for the CDR3 is TGTGCCAGCAGCTTGCCTGGGACTAGCCAAGAGACCCAGTACTTC.

J is TRBJ1-2 and V is TRBV2, with 7 bases that match TRBD1. The CDR3 length is 13 residues. The germline V gene encodes CDR1 SNHLY and CDR2 FYNNEI. V lost 10 bases and J lost 8; bases outside the gene matches: 13. The CDR3 loop reads CATRRVGGGGYTF. In nucleotides, the CDR3 is TGTGCCACTAGGAGGGTGGGAGGGGGCGGCTACACCTTC.

This chain uses TRBV19 with TRBJ2-6; 10 bases align to TRBD1. Germline-derived CDR1 and CDR2 are LNHDA and SQIVND (reference sequence). V shed 9 bases and J 1 base; nucleotides not matched to a gene: 6. CDR3 length: 16 residues. The CDR3 nucleotides are TGTGCCAGCTCGGGACAGGGGTTGTCTGGGGCCAACGTCCTGACTTTC. Encoded protein: CASSGQGLSGANVLTF. Full variable domain (remainder filled in from reference TRBV19 and TRBJ2-6): DGGITQSPKYLFRKEGQNVTLSCEQNLNHDAMYWYRQDPGQGLRLIYYSQIVNDFQKGDIAEGYSVSREKKESFPLTVTSAQKNPTAFYLCASSGQGLSGANVLTFGAGSRLTVL.

The chain joins TRBV11-2 to TRBJ2-1; TRBD2 matches at 8 bases. The V and J ends lost 4 bases and 5 bases, in that order; junction bases with no gene match: 4. Germline CDR1 is SGHAT and CDR2 is FQNNGV. The CDR3 has 14 residues. The CDR3 sequence: CASSSAGGHNEQFF. DNA for the CDR3: TGTGCCAGCAGCTCGGCGGGAGGCCACAATGAGCAGTTCTTC. Full variable domain (rest looked up from reference TRBV11-2 and TRBJ2-1): EAGVAQSPRYKIIEKRQSVAFWCNPISGHATLYWYQQILGQGPKLLIQFQNNGVVDDSQLPKDRFSAERLKGVDSTLKIQPAKLEDSAVYLCASSSAGGHNEQFFGPGTRLTVL.

The V call is TRBV7-9, the J call TRBJ2-7; D is uncertain. Germline loops: CDR1 SEHNR, CDR2 FQNEAQ (reference sequence). The CDR3 covers 14 residues. Trimming shortened V by 1 base and J by 5 bases, and 12 bases separated the two germline ends. CDR3 coding DNA: TGTGCCAGCAGCTTAGTTCCGAAAACGCACGAGCAGTACTTC. It translates to CASSLVPKTHEQYF.

The CDR3 protein is CAISPSGSEETQYF. For the CDR3, the DNA is TGTGCCATCAGCCCCAGCGGGAGCGAGGAGACCCAGTACTTC. This chain links TRBV10-3 with TRBJ2-5; 8 positions match TRBD2. This CDR3 is built from 14 residues. Germline lookup yields CDR1 ENHRY and CDR2 SYGVKD. The ends lost 6 bases at V and 5 bases at J; junction bases unmatched: 8.

This chain uses TRBV28 with TRBJ2-3; 14 nucleotides agree with TRBD2. The CDR3 totals 18 residues. CDR1 MDHEN and CDR2 SYDVKM come from the germline V gene. The V gene end was trimmed by 7 bases and the J gene end by 1 base; junction bases not matched to a gene: 10. CDR3 nucleotides: TGTGCCAGCACCCCCGGACTAGCGGGAGGCGGAGGCACAGATACGCAGTATTTT. It translates to CASTPGLAGGGGTDTQYF.

The CDR3 protein is CASRSTGTTTEAFF. CDR3 DNA sequence: TGTGCCAGCAGGTCTACGGGGACCACCACTGAAGCTTTCTTT. The chain couples TRBV6-1 to TRBJ1-1; D is possibly TRBD1 (5 bases). The CDR3 is 14 amino acids. Trimming pared 6 bases from V and 4 bases from J, leaving 15 bases between. Germline V gene sequence: CDR1 MNHNS, CDR2 SASEGT.

V gene TRBV27 combines with J gene TRBJ2-3; D is ambiguous. Trimming shortened V by 6 bases and J by 0 bases, and 13 bases separated the two germline ends. The CDR3 has 15 residues. Per germline, CDR1 MNHEY and CDR2 SMNVEV (reference sequence). The CDR3 DNA reads as TGTGCCAGCAGCCCCCGATTGGGTAGCACAGATACGCAGTATTTT. Protein: CASSPRLGSTDTQYF.

The chain joins TRBV5-1 to TRBJ2-5; 7 bases agree with TRBD1. The junction had 8 bases not matched to a gene; V was cut back by 0 bases and J by 3 bases. The CDR3 loop spans 16 amino acids. Germline V gene data show CDR1 as SGHRS and CDR2 as YFSETQ. CDR3 loop: CASSLVGTDREETQYF. The CDR3 DNA sequence: TGCGCCAGCAGCTTGGTGGGGACAGACCGAGAAGAGACCCAGTACTTC.

This chain uses TRBV28 with TRBJ1-5; D ambiguous. The CDR3 consists of 14 residues. Germline V gene sequence: CDR1 MDHEN, CDR2 SYDVKM. V gave up 4 bases and J gave up 9 bases, with 16 bases separating them. The DNA for the CDR3 is TGTGCCAGCAGTTACACGAACGGGATGGGGCCCCAGCATTTT. It yields the protein CASSYTNGMGPQHF. Together with reference TRBV28 and TRBJ1-5, the CDR3 gives the full variable domain: DVKVTQSSRYLVKRTGEKVFLECVQDMDHENMFWYRQDPGLGLRLIYFSYDVKMKEKGDIPEGYSVSREKKERFSLILESASTNQTSMYLCASSYTNGMGPQHFGDGTRLSIL.

This clone occurred a few times. The genes are TRBV5-1 and TRBJ2-3; tentative D call: TRBD1 (5 bases). Germline V gives CDR1 SGHRS, CDR2 YFSETQ. The V end was cut by 6 bases, the J end by 7 bases, with 18 bases between. There are 14 residues in the CDR3. CDR3 sequence reads: CASKGALRLNTQYF. Here the CDR3 DNA reads TGCGCCAGCAAAGGGGCCCTGAGGCTTAATACGCAGTATTTT. The full variable domain, with the rest looked up from reference TRBV5-1 and TRBJ2-3, is KAGVTQTPRYLIKTRGQQVTLSCSPISGHRSVSWYQQTPGQGLQFLFEYFSETQRNKGNFPGRFSGRQFSNSRSEMNVSTLELGDSALYLCASKGALRLNTQYFGPGTRLTVL.

The genes are TRBV9 and TRBJ2-1, with 7 bases matching TRBD2. Germline lookup yields CDR1 SGDLS and CDR2 YYNGEE. The CDR3 loop spans 15 amino acids. V lost 0 bases, J lost 5 bases, and 5 bases stayed unmatched. CDR3 sequence (DNA): TGTGCCAGCAGCGTAGTAGGGACTACCCACAATGAGCAGTTCTTC. Amino acids: CASSVVGTTHNEQFF.

In nucleotides, the CDR3 is TGTGCCAGCAGTTCCTCAGGACCCCAGACCTCTGGAAACACCATATATTTT. The encoded protein is CASSSSGPQTSGNTIYF. This chain joins TRBV28 and TRBJ1-3; D is unclear. V lost 4 bases to trimming and J lost 0 bases, with 16 bases between them. The germline V gene encodes CDR1 MDHEN and CDR2 SYDVKM. The CDR3 extends over 17 amino acids.

With respect to this clone: Compared with germline, one end of the junction differs, possibly owing to a read error. The chain has TRBV7-7 and TRBJ2-3, with D possibly TRBD2 on 5 matching bases. Germline CDR1 and CDR2: SSHAT and FNYEAQ (reference sequence). The CDR3 length is 15 residues. CDR3: CASSLGLGGTDTQYF. The CDR3 bases are TGTGCTAGCAGCTTAGGATTGGGAGGCACAGATACGCAGTATTTT. Based on the CDR3 plus reference TRBV7-7 and TRBJ2-3, the full variable domain is GAGVSQSPRYKVTKRGQDVTLRCDPISSHATLYWYQQALGQGPEFLTYFNYEAQPDKSGLPSDRFSAERPEGSISTLTIQRTEQRDSAMYRCASSLGLGGTDTQYFGPGTRLTVL.